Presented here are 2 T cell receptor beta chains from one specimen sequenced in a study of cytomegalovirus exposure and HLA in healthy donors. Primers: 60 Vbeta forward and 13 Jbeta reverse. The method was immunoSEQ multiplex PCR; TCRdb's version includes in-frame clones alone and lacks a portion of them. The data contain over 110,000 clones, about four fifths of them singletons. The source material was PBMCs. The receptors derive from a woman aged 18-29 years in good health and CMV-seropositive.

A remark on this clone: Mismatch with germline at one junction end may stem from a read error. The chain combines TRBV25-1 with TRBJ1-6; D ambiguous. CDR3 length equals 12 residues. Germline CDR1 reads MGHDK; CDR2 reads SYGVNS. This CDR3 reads CASSDYSSPLHF. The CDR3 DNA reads TGTGCCAGCAGTGATTATAGTTCACCCCTCCACTTT.

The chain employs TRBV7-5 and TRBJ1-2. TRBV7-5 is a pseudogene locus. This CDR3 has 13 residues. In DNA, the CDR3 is TGTGTCAGAACCATTCGGGAGGGCGGTGGCTACACCTTC. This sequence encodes CVRTIREGGGYTF.